This T cell receptor beta chain came from a study of T cell repertoires in cytomegalovirus infection. Study information: Epitope selection comprised recently identified HLA-C-restricted CMV epitopes and well-studied HLA-B-restricted CMV epitopes. Public TCR beta signatures provided an indication of both CMV infection and a matching HLA type. Study-wide results and limits: Identification of carriers of CMV plus the relevant HLA was achieved through cumulative public TCR beta family frequency. HLA-C-restricted CMV clonotypes gave the most frequent clonotype in two of eight donors.

A word on this clonotype: The antigen is undetermined.

V was clipped by 1 base and J by 8 bases, with 20 bases between them. Germline V gene data show CDR1 as LNHDA and CDR2 as SQIVND (reference sequence). This CDR3 spans 17 amino acids. From the reads, TCRdb called clonotypes with MiXCR, one entry per CDR3 protein. In the table there are about 920,000 distinct CDR3 sequences, 25% to 40% of which are singletons. The chain combines TRBV19 with TRBJ2-2, with D possibly being TRBD2 (5 bases). This receptor was taken from a human donor in good health (CMV status not recorded). Some clones in this sample may be carry-over from other donors' samples. The specimen comprised cultured CD8+ T cells from PBMCs, sampled from culture after CMV antigen stimulation. CDR3 protein: CASSIADSGVYTGELFF. The CDR3 nucleotides are TGTGCCAGTAGTATAGCGGACTCCGGGGTTTATACGGGGGAGCTGTTTTTT.